These T cell receptor beta chains were read from a single sample in a study of blood T cell repertoires in COVID-19. The assay was immunoSEQ multiplex PCR, and TCRdb's table has in-frame clones only and misses some. The sample records about 280,000 clones, roughly 85% being singletons. The sequenced sample consisted of PBMCs or T cells enriched from blood (not recorded which). These receptors were obtained from a woman in her forties who had recovered from COVID-19. CDR3s include the opening cysteine and the closing phenylalanine or tryptophan.

v_call cdr3_aa
TRBV4-3 CASSPWASGSDEQFF
TRBV2 CASSPWGLAGLDNEQFF
TRBV7-2 CASSLSQGSSYEQYF
TRBV25-1 CASSVTGSTDTQYF
TRBV27 CASRGRDTEAFF
TRBV4-3 CASSPGQGSNTGELFF
TRBV19 CASSIKSGDRPDTQYF
TRBV5-1 CASSRTDLGDEQYF
TRBV7-6 CASSVIAGYNEQFF
TRBV12-1 CASSFGQGTNQPQHF
TRBV10-2 CASSESGTGGNIQYF
TRBV20-1 CSASTGGNTIYF
TRBV10-1 CASSESGGLGQYF
TRBV6-2/TRBV6-3 CASSYTRKIMMNTEAFF
TRBV6-2/TRBV6-3 CASRPRVGQGATGELFF
TRBV4-3 CASTPGGLAGLSSSYEQYF
TRBV28 CASSAPAGTYNEQFF
TRBV4-2 CASSQEGGRQETQYF
TRBV11-2 CASNLPGLANEQFF
TRBV3-1/TRBV3-2 CASSQEYGELFF
TRBV6-6 CASSYSGQDNSPLHF
TRBV13 CASSFSRGEFYGYTF
TRBV11-1 CASSSDRNQPQHF
TRBV7-8 CASSLGGGTRTSDLYNEQFF
TRBV2 CASSEGWGAGEIFETQYF
TRBV12-3/TRBV12-4 CASSLIGEQFF
TRBV4-1 CASSQAISTDTQYF
TRBV7-9 CASSLGTSGRYNEQFF
TRBV4-1 CASSRRPNSGEQFF
TRBV5-1 CASSSLSASTDTQYF
TRBV9 CASSVSDFTYEQYF
TRBV7-8 CASSSGLAGGRWQFF
TRBV2 CASRSLTDTQYF
TRBV4-3 CASSQEARVLAGGHPDTQYF
TRBV18 CASSLRRFGATNEKLFF
TRBV19 CASSITGQLYGYTF
TRBV12-3/TRBV12-4 CASTSGRGEQYF
TRBV11-3 CASSLYSGQTGELFF
TRBV29-1 CSVEDSAGSYEAFF
TRBV11-2 CASSRRDRGNTIYF
TRBV9 CASSAVDYTEAFF
TRBV5-1 CASSPGGLAVNTGELFF
TRBV6-5 CASSYSGTGVSPLHF
TRBV7-2 CASSFSGSSYNEQFF
TRBV30 CAWSSGTGLSNQPQHF
TRBV5-4 CASSRTGVSYNEQFF
TRBV27 CASRASAAGQPQHF
TRBV28 CASSLTAATNEKLFF
TRBV28 CASSSMTSGRGGGKYF
TRBV28 CASSLDRVNEQYF
TRBV30 CAWSREQLNTEAFF
TRBV10-3 CAISSGEGTDTQYF
TRBV7-2 CASSSVGGGTWNQPQHF
TRBV19 CASSIEAGGPRSEQFF
TRBV6-6 CASRGASYEQYF
TRBV3-1/TRBV3-2 CASSWRTGLYTGELFF
TRBV5-4 CASSLGGARDSPLHF
TRBV5-4 CASSPSGASSYEQYF
TRBV4-2 CASRLSEGQINTGELFF
TRBV30 CAWGRAGELFF